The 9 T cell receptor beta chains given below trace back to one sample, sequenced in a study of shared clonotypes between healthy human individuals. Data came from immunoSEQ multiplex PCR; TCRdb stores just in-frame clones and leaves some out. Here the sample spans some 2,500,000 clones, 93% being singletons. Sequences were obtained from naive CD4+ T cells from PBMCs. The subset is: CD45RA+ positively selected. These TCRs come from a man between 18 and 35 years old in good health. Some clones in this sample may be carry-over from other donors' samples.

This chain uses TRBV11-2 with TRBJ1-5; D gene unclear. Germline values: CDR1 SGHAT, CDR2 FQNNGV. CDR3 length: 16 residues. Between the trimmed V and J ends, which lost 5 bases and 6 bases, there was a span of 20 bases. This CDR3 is CASSPPAPVGTQPQHF. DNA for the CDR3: TGTGCCAGCAGCCCGCCGGCCCCGGTCGGCACTCAGCCCCAGCATTTT.

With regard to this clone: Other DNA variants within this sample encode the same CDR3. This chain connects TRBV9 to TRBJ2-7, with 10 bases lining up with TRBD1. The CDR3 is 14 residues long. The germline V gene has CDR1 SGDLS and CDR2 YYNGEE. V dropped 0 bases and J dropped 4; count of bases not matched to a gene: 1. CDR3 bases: TGTGCCAGCAGCGTAGGGGACAGGGGATACGAGCAGTACTTC. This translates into CASSVGDRGYEQYF.

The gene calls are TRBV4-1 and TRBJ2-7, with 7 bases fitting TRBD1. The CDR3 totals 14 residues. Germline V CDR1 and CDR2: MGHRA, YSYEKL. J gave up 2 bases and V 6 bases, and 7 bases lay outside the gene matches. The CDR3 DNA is TGCGCCAGCAGTCAACACAGGGGAACCTACGAGCAGTACTTC. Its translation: CASSQHRGTYEQYF.

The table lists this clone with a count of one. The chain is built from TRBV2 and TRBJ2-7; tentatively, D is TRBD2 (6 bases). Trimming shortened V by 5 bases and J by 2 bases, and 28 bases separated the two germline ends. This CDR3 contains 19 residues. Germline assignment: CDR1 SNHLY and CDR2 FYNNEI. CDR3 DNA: TGTGCCAGCAGTCTAATAGTACGAGGAAGGCGGGACGACGCCTACGAGCAGTACTTC. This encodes CASSLIVRGRRDDAYEQYF.

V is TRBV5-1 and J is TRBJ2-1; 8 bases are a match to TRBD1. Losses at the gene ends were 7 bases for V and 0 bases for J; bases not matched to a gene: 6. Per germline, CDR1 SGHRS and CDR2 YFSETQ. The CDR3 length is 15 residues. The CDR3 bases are TGCGCCAGCGCTCTTACAGGGGGCTCCTACAATGAGCAGTTCTTC. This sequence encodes CASALTGGSYNEQFF.

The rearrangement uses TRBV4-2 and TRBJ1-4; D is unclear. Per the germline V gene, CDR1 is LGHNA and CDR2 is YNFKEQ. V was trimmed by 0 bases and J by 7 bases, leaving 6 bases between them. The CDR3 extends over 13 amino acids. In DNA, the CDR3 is TGTGCCAGCAGCCAAGACCTGGTTGAAAAACTGTTTTTT. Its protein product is CASSQDLVEKLFF.

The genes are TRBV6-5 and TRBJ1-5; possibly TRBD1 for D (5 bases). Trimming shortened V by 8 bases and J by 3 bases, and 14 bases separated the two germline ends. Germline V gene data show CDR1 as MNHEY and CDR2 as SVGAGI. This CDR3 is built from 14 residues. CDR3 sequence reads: CASRRGSHNQPQHF. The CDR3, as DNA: TGTGCCAGCCGGAGGGGTAGCCACAATCAGCCCCAGCATTTT.

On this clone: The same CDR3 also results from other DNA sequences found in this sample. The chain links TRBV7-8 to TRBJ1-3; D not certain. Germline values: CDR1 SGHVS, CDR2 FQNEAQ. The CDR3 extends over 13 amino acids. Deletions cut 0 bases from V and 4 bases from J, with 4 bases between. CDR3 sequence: CASSLAGGNTIYF. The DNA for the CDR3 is TGTGCCAGCAGCTTAGCGGGGGGAAACACCATATATTTT. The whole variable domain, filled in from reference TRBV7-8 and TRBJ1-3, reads GAGVSQSPRYKVAKRGQDVALRCDPISGHVSLFWYQQALGQGPEFLTYFQNEAQLDKSGLPSDRFFAERPEGSVSTLKIQRTQQEDSAVYLCASSLAGGNTIYFGEGSWLTVV.

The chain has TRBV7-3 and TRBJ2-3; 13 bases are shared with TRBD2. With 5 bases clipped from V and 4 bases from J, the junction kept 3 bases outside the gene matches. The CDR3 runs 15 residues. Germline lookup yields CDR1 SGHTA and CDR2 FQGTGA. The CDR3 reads CASSRGLAGADTQYF. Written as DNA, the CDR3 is TGTGCCAGCAGCCGAGGACTAGCGGGAGCAGATACGCAGTATTTT. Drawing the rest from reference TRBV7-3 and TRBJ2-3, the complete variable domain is GAGVSQTPSNKVTEKGKYVELRCDPISGHTALYWYRQSLGQGPEFLIYFQGTGAADDSGLPNDRFFAVRPEGSVSTLKIQRTERGDSAVYLCASSRGLAGADTQYFGPGTRLTVL.